These 13 T cell receptor beta chains share one sample of origin, sequenced in a study of blood T cell repertoires in COVID-19. The data were produced by immunoSEQ multiplex PCR, yet TCRdb's version contains in-frame clones alone and is incomplete. In the table there are about 140,000 clones, 80% to 85% of which are singletons. Sequenced input: peripheral blood. The source is a human donor in a cohort sampled during active COVID-19.

This CDR3 is CASSTTGGGQPQHF. CDR3 in DNA: TGTGCCAGTAGTACTACAGGGGGCGGTCAGCCCCAGCATTTT. The V and J genes are TRBV19 and TRBJ1-5; 9 positions match TRBD1. Germline V CDR1 and CDR2: LNHDA, SQIVND (reference sequence). After removal of 4 bases from V and 6 bases from J, the junction contained 4 bases not matched to a gene. The CDR3 covers 14 residues.

The chain carries TRBV29-1 and TRBJ1-1; 8 nucleotides match TRBD1. V gave up 6 bases and J gave up 1 base; unmatched junction bases: 1. This CDR3 spans 12 amino acids. CDR1 and CDR2 from the germline V gene are SQVTM and ANQGSEA. DNA of the CDR3: TGCAGCGTCGGACAGGGGAACACTGAAGCTTTCTTT. Protein: CSVGQGNTEAFF.

In this sample, this clone turned up once. The rearrangement joins TRBV5-1 to TRBJ2-5, with D unresolved. This CDR3 has 11 residues. The germline gives CDR1 SGHRS, CDR2 YFSETQ. V was pared by 5 bases and J by 3 bases, with 5 bases between. The DNA of the CDR3 is TGCGCCAGCAGTATAGAAGAGACCCAGTACTTC. This codes for CASSIEETQYF.

V and J are TRBV3-1 (or the pseudogene TRBV3-2) and TRBJ2-7, with D tentatively TRBD1 (6 bases). Trimming shortened V by 2 bases and J by 3 bases, and 11 bases separated the two germline ends. CDR3 length equals 14 residues. Germline CDR1 LGHDT, CDR2 YNNKEL (reference sequence). CDR3 DNA: TGTGCCAGCAGCCAAAGGGGGTCTAGCTACGAGCAGTACTTC. It yields the protein CASSQRGSSYEQYF.

A word on this clone: A clone one base away is much larger, so this may be a read error. V usage is TRBV6-5 and J usage is TRBJ2-7; 10 bases are a match to TRBD1. The V and J ends lost 6 bases and 2 bases, in that order; junction bases with no gene match: 1. Germline V gives CDR1 MNHEY, CDR2 SVGAGI. The length of the CDR3 is 13 residues. The CDR3 sequence is CASRGTGAYEQYF. The CDR3 DNA sequence: TGTGCCAGCAGAGGGACAGGGGCCTACGAGCAGTACTTC.

The sample holds a few counts of this clone. This chain connects TRBV11-3 to TRBJ1-5; a weak D match, TRBD1 (6 bases). The CDR3 consists of 17 residues. V shed 8 bases and J shed 0 bases, with 20 bases lying between them. Germline assignment: CDR1 SGHNT and CDR2 YENEEA. CDR3 in DNA: TGTGCCAGCGATAGTGGTGGGGGCCGATATAGCAATCAGCCCCAGCATTTT. This translates into CASDSGGGRYSNQPQHF. The whole variable domain, remainder taken from reference TRBV11-3 and TRBJ1-5, is EAGVVQSPRYKIIEKKQPVAFWCNPISGHNTLYWYLQNLGQGPELLIRYENEEAVDDSQLPKDRFSAERLKGVDSTLKIQPAELGDSAVYLCASDSGGGRYSNQPQHFGDGTRLSIL.

The chain combines TRBV29-1 with TRBJ2-7; D is possibly TRBD2 (6 bases). V gave up 4 bases and J gave up 5 bases, with 15 bases separating them. Germline V gives CDR1 SQVTM, CDR2 ANQGSEA. The CDR3 is made up of 13 amino acids. The DNA of the CDR3 is TGCAGCGTTGCGGTACTAGCCACCGACGAGCAGTACTTC. This gives the protein CSVAVLATDEQYF.

In DNA, the CDR3 is TGTGCCAGCCGTAAACAGGGTACAGATACGCAGTATTTT. Translation: CASRKQGTDTQYF. The chain couples TRBV2 to TRBJ2-3, with D maybe TRBD1 (6 bases). Germline assignment: CDR1 SNHLY and CDR2 FYNNEI. The V end was cut by 8 bases, the J end by 3 bases, with 12 bases between. The CDR3 covers 13 residues.

The gene calls are TRBV3-1 (or the pseudogene TRBV3-2) and TRBJ2-7; 9 bases agree with TRBD1. This CDR3 contains 16 residues. V was clipped by 0 bases and J by 2 bases; unmatched bases: 5. Germline CDR1 is LGHDT and CDR2 is YNNKEL (reference sequence). CDR3 region: CASSQEPTGGPYEQYF. In DNA, the CDR3 is TGTGCCAGCAGCCAAGAACCGACAGGGGGACCCTACGAGCAGTACTTC.

This chain connects TRBV5-1 to TRBJ2-4; no clear D gene. This CDR3 spans 17 amino acids. Per germline, CDR1 SGHRS and CDR2 YFSETQ. V shed 0 bases and J shed 0 bases, with 13 bases lying between them. The CDR3 nucleotides are TGCGCCAGCAGCTTGGTCTTTTCCACTGGAGCCAAAAACATTCAGTACTTC. It yields the protein CASSLVFSTGAKNIQYF.

This clone showed up just once. This chain connects TRBV24-1 to TRBJ2-1; TRBD2 matches 12 bases. This CDR3 contains 16 residues. Germline loops: CDR1 KGHDR, CDR2 SFDVKD. V dropped 3 bases and J dropped 7; count of bases not matched to a gene: 6. The DNA of the CDR3 is TGTGCCACCAGTGATCCTAGCGGGGGGGTCTCTAATGAGCAGTTCTTC. It codes for CATSDPSGGVSNEQFF.

The CDR3 loop reads CASSLDPGQGIREQYF. The CDR3 coding sequence is TGTGCCAGCAGCTTAGATCCGGGACAGGGCATTCGCGAGCAGTACTTC. The chain links TRBV11-2 to TRBJ2-7; 9 bases are a match to TRBD1. Losses at the gene ends were 0 bases for V and 6 bases for J; bases not matched to a gene: 9. Germline CDR1 SGHAT, CDR2 FQNNGV. The CDR3 length is 16 residues.

The rearrangement uses TRBV6-5 and TRBJ1-5, with a weak D call TRBD1 (5 bases). From germline, CDR1 is MNHEY and CDR2 SVGAGI. CDR3 length: 13 amino acids. V shed 0 bases and J shed 7 bases, with 7 bases lying between them. This CDR3 is CASSYSWGQPQHF. For the CDR3, the DNA is TGTGCCAGCAGTTACTCGTGGGGCCAGCCCCAGCATTTT.